Given below is one T cell receptor (beta chain) in context. CDR3 length: 14 amino acids. CDR1 and CDR2 from the germline V gene are SQVTM and ANQGSEA. Trimming removed 5 bases at V and 8 bases at J, with 21 bases between. The data are from a study of blood T cell repertoires in COVID-19. Individuals drawn from 20 to 25 US areas were roughly 18 to 95 years old. Method: immunoSEQ multiplex PCR; TCRdb's copy keeps in-frame clones and lacks some. The profile shows 200,000 to 300,000 clones, around 88% of them singletons. The sequenced material came from PBMCs or T cells enriched from blood (not recorded which). This TCR was recovered from a woman under 40 who had recovered from COVID-19. The chain joins TRBV29-1 to TRBJ1-1, with TRBD1 as a possible D gene (6 bases). The CDR3 spells CSVWERQVTPEAFF. CDR3 sequence (DNA): TGCAGCGTTTGGGAGAGACAGGTTACACCAGAAGCTTTCTTT.